This T cell receptor beta chain emerged from a study of T cell clones after liver transplantation. Unstimulated PBMCs were sorted into CD3+CD4+ and CD3+CD8+ populations. The CDR3 totals 15 residues. This table comes from immunoSEQ multiplex PCR, and its TCRdb copy is limited to in-frame clones, with some not included. The repertoire holds over 90,000 clones, 84% seen once, with about 3% in the top ten. The material was CD4+ T cells from blood, obtained approximately 45 months after liver transplant. The chain carries TRBV21-1 and TRBJ2-7; the tabulated D call, TRBD1, remains unverified against the DNA. TRBV21-1 is a known pseudogene. The origin of this receptor is a human patient who received a liver transplant. A share of the T cells may be of graft donor origin. In DNA form, the CDR3 reads TGTGCCAGCAGCAATCGGGACAGGGGTCCATACGAGCAGTACTTC. Protein sequence: CASSNRDRGPYEQYF.